The 4 T cell receptor beta chains presented below share a single source sample, sequenced in a study of CD8 T cells in ankylosing spondylitis. Findings and limits, study-wide: A TCR beta motif of eight highly homologous variants appeared characteristic of ankylosing spondylitis blood.

No antigens are known for them. TCRdb re-analysed the 5' RACE reads in MiXCR, keeping a single row per CDR3 protein. Among around 770,000 distinct CDR3 sequences listed, roughly 12% were seen once. The sample comprised blood, either unsorted or a sorted T cell fraction (not recorded which). These receptors originate from a male donor with ankylosing spondylitis.

In its sample, this clonotype was seen a few times. The rearrangement uses TRBV5-1 and TRBJ2-1; weak D call: TRBD2 (6 bases). Germline-derived CDR1 and CDR2 are SGHRS and YFSETQ. V was shortened by 4 bases and J by 8 bases, with 19 bases between the two germline ends. This CDR3 spans 15 amino acids. CDR3 DNA sequence: TGCGCCAGCAGCCCCGGGACTCTGGGAGGTGATGAGCAGTTCTTC. It is translated as CASSPGTLGGDEQFF. Based on the CDR3 plus reference TRBV5-1 and TRBJ2-1, the full variable domain is KAGVTQTPRYLIKTRGQQVTLSCSPISGHRSVSWYQQTPGQGLQFLFEYFSETQRNKGNFPGRFSGRQFSNSRSEMNVSTLELGDSALYLCASSPGTLGGDEQFFGPGTRLTVL.

The chain carries TRBV4-3 and TRBJ1-5; a possible D gene is TRBD1 (5 bases). CDR1 is LGHNA, CDR2 YSLEER, per germline. The CDR3 is made up of 14 amino acids. V was shortened by 0 bases and J by 9 bases, with 12 bases between the two germline ends. CDR3 DNA: TGCGCCAGCAGCCAAGAGGTAAGGGGTTCGCCCCAGCATTTT. Translated, it gives CASSQEVRGSPQHF.

This chain joins TRBV15 and TRBJ2-7; D remains unclear. Germline values: CDR1 LNHNV, CDR2 YYDKDF (reference sequence). The length of the CDR3 is 14 residues. Trimming stripped 0 bases from V and 5 bases from J, with 11 bases between. The CDR3 is CATSRDPRRDEQYF. The CDR3 DNA reads as TGTGCCACCAGCAGAGATCCCCGGCGCGACGAGCAGTACTTC.

V usage is TRBV4-3 and J usage is TRBJ1-3; the D is unclear. CDR1 and CDR2 (germline): LGHNA, YSLEER. V lost 0 bases and J lost 3, with 9 bases in between. The CDR3 runs to 15 residues. DNA for the CDR3: TGCGCCAGCAGCCAAGACATGCCGTATGGAAACACCATATATTTT. The encoded protein is CASSQDMPYGNTIYF.